This TCR beta chain was profiled in a study of blood T cell repertoires in COVID-19. Per the study methods: Cell counts per sample came from amplifying reference gene primers. Data came from immunoSEQ multiplex PCR; TCRdb stores just in-frame clones and leaves some out. V and J calls and clone size are as listed in that table; D and trimming were resolved from the DNA. The sample yields fewer than 350,000 clones, about 86% seen once. Germline assignment: CDR1 SGHNT and CDR2 YYREEE (reference sequence). V lost 6 bases to trimming and J lost 7 bases, with 25 bases between them. CDR3 length: 16 amino acids.

The sequence derives from a woman in her forties with acute COVID-19. V usage is TRBV5-4 and J usage is TRBJ1-1; a weak D match, TRBD1 (6 bases). The sample taken for sequencing was PBMCs or T cells enriched from blood (not recorded which). The CDR3 region is CASTRTSKDSADEAFF. The DNA of the CDR3 is TGTGCCAGCACCCGAACTTCCAAGGACAGTGCGGATGAAGCTTTCTTT.